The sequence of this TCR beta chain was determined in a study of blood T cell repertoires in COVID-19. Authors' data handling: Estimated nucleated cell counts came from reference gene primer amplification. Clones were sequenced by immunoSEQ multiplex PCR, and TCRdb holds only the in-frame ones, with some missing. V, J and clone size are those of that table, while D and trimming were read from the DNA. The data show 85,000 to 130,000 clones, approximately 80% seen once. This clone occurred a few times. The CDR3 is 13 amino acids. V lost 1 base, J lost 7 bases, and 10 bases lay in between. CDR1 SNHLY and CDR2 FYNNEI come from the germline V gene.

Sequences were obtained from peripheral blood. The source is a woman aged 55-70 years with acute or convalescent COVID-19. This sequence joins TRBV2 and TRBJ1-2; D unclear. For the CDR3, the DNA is TGTGCCAGCAGTGAAGGTGGGTCGGGTGGCTACACCTTC. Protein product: CASSEGGSGGYTF.